This TCR beta chain was identified during a study of vaccination effects on CD4 cells after COVID-19. Antigen-specific CD4+ T cells were expanded (with viral peptide pools) by the ViraFEST assay ahead of sequencing. Isolating CD4+ T cells followed 9 to 10 days of culture. The infection with SARS-CoV-2 (confirmed by PCR) occurred in this person between March and December 2020. HIV-1 Nef peptides, pooled, formed the negative control culture. This clone was counted once. The target antigen is unknown. Sequenced by immunoSEQ multiplex PCR; TCRdb stores in-frame clones only, minus some. Of roughly 54,000 clones listed, around three quarters are singletons. This TCR derives from a human donor who had a prior SARS-CoV-2 infection. The source material was CD4+ T cells from PBMCs cultured with HIV peptides, sampled before COVID-19 vaccination. Subset defined: HIV-1 Nef peptide pool negative control/reference culture.

This CDR3 is CASSPGTGTMNTEAFF. DNA of the CDR3: TGTGCCAGCAGCCCCGGGACAGGAACGATGAACACTGAAGCTTTCTTT. The chain couples TRBV5-4 to TRBJ1-1, with 8 bases lining up with TRBD1. Germline CDR1 SGHNT, CDR2 YYREEE (reference sequence). This CDR3 has 16 residues. The V segment lost 4 bases and the J segment 0 bases; nucleotides outside the gene matches: 8.